This T cell receptor (beta chain) comes out of a study of blood T cell repertoires in COVID-19. Produced via immunoSEQ multiplex PCR; TCRdb's table is partial and in-frame only. Seen here are 95,000 to 150,000 clones, about nine tenths observed once, and the top ten hold around 4.2%. The sample comprised peripheral blood. This clonotype originated in a middle-aged man with acute or convalescent COVID-19.

Written as DNA, the CDR3 is TGTGCCAGCAGTTTCGCCGGGACTAGCGGGATTGCAGATACGCAGTATTTT. Translation gives CASSFAGTSGIADTQYF. The genes are TRBV27 and TRBJ2-3; 13 bases are shared with TRBD2. The CDR3 has 17 amino acids. Germline V lookup: CDR1 MNHEY, CDR2 SMNVEV (reference sequence). The junction had 7 bases not matched to a gene; V was cut back by 3 bases and J by 4 bases.